This is a list of T cell receptor beta chains from one sample in a study of blood T cells in healthy people across ages. TCRdb reprocessed the 5' RACE reads via MiXCR and lists one record per CDR3 protein. The sample contains about 1.4 million distinct CDR3 sequences, 59% of which appear only once. The sequencing sample was made of blood. These receptors were collected from a man younger than 30 in good health. CDR3s include the opening cysteine and the closing phenylalanine or tryptophan. The D gene is left open where the match is weak. Clone sizes are given selectively: once, few, many, or a class where the clone is expanded.

CASSEEGQGPEAFF	TGTGCCAGCAGTGAAGAGGGACAGGGCCCTGAAGCTTTCTTT	TRBV6-1	TRBJ1-1	NA	TRBD1
CASSKEELTSTDTQYF	TGTGCCAGCAGCAAAGAAGAATTGACAAGCACAGATACGCAGTATTTT	TRBV21-1	TRBJ2-3	NA	NA
CASSPLSEEAYGYTF	TGTGCCAGCAGCCCGCTGAGTGAAGAAGCCTATGGCTACACCTTC	TRBV7-9	TRBJ1-2	NA	NA
CASTTLGQGLDTQYF	TGTGCCAGCACCACCCTTGGGCAGGGGCTCGATACGCAGTATTTT	TRBV12-3/TRBV12-4	TRBJ2-3	NA	NA
CASTSGGANEKLFF	TGTGCCAGCACCTCAGGGGGAGCTAATGAAAAACTGTTTTTT	TRBV6-5	TRBJ1-4	NA	TRBD1
CASEPSSGRAWETQYF	TGCGCCAGCGAACCTTCTAGCGGGAGGGCCTGGGAGACCCAGTACTTC	TRBV5-1	TRBJ2-5	NA	TRBD2
CASSPLERGYTF	TGTGCCAGCAGCCCTCTAGAGCGAGGCTACACCTTC	TRBV7-9	TRBJ1-2	NA	NA
CAGGREHIGYEQYF	TGTGCCGGCGGCCGGGAGCACATTGGATACGAGCAGTACTTC	TRBV6-1	TRBJ2-7	NA	NA
CASSLGLSPGPGSYEQYF	TGTGCCAGCAGCCTAGGTCTCTCGCCGGGGCCAGGCTCCTACGAGCAGTACTTC	TRBV4-2	TRBJ2-7	NA	NA
CASSPRHRGDYNEQFF	TGCGCCAGCAGCCCTCGACACAGGGGCGACTACAATGAGCAGTTCTTC	TRBV5-1	TRBJ2-1	NA	TRBD1
CASSLEGAANEKLFF	TGCGCCAGCAGCTTGGAGGGGGCTGCTAATGAAAAACTGTTTTTT	TRBV5-1	TRBJ1-4	NA	TRBD1
CASRREQIQETQYF	TGTGCCAGCAGGCGCGAACAGATACAAGAGACCCAGTACTTC	TRBV6-6	TRBJ2-5	NA	NA
CAIYRDGEYEQYF	TGTGCCATTTACAGGGACGGAGAATACGAGCAGTACTTC	TRBV28	TRBJ2-7	NA	NA
CSARDPTGGLEQYF	TGCAGTGCTAGAGATCCCACAGGGGGCCTCGAGCAGTACTTC	TRBV20-1	TRBJ2-7	few	TRBD1
CASRAGGSNQPQHF	TGTGCCAGCAGGGCAGGGGGGAGCAATCAGCCCCAGCATTTT	TRBV7-9	TRBJ1-5	few	TRBD1
CASSSPGLNEQYF	TGTGCCAGCAGTTCCCCCGGACTTAACGAGCAGTACTTC	TRBV27	TRBJ2-7	NA	NA
CSVEGLSGGPNEQFF	TGCAGCGTTGAAGGTCTATCGGGAGGGCCCAATGAGCAGTTCTTC	TRBV29-1	TRBJ2-1	NA	TRBD2
CASTSSGDDYNEQFF	TGTGCCAGCACTTCAAGCGGGGACGATTACAATGAGCAGTTCTTC	TRBV6-6	TRBJ2-1	NA	TRBD2